The 24 T cell receptor beta chains below all came from one sample that was sequenced in a study of T cell clusters in autoimmune cytopenias. TRB amplification used 250 ng of peripheral blood genomic DNA. One tube held mixed TRB-A and TRB-B primer pools for touch-down PCR. From its re-call of the multiplex PCR reads, TCRdb lists each CDR3 protein once, without DNA. Its table records about 12,000 distinct CDR3 sequences. This same sample was also taken into another study, of T cell repertoires in aging, cancer and after chemotherapy.

The sequenced material came from peripheral blood. The receptors stem from a human donor in good health.

The chain combines TRBV19 with TRBJ2-1. There are 14 residues in the CDR3. Germline-derived CDR1 and CDR2 are LNHDA and SQIVND (reference sequence). The CDR3 sequence: CASRTGSSYNEQFF.

The chain combines TRBV5-4 with TRBJ2-1; with no DNA, the TCRdb D assignment of TRBD1 cannot be verified. Germline CDR1 reads SGHNT; CDR2 reads YYREEE (reference sequence). CDR3 length: 15 amino acids. The CDR3 loop is CASSLDPLRGDEQFF. Filled out from reference TRBV5-4 and TRBJ2-1, the complete variable domain reads ETGVTQSPTHLIKTRGQQVTLRCSSQSGHNTVSWYQQALGQGPQFIFQYYREEENGRGNFPPRFSGLQFPNYSSELNVNALELDDSALYLCASSLDPLRGDEQFFGPGTRLTVL.

The rearrangement joins TRBV19 to TRBJ1-5. CDR1 is LNHDA, CDR2 SQIVND, per germline (reference sequence). The CDR3 runs 12 residues. This CDR3 is CASSAYDQPQHF.

This CDR3 reads CASSWDIGELFF. The V and J genes are TRBV11-3 and TRBJ2-2. This CDR3 is 12 amino acids long. Germline V gene lookup returns CDR1 SGHNT and CDR2 YENEEA.

This clonotype is medium-sized (0.01 to 0.1%) by frequency. The rearrangement uses TRBV11-3 and TRBJ2-5; TCRdb gives TRBD1 as the D gene, but with no DNA this cannot be confirmed. The CDR3 length is 14 residues. Germline V gives CDR1 SGHNT, CDR2 YENEEA. CDR3 sequence reads: CASSSFDRVETQYF.

The chain employs TRBV6-5 and TRBJ1-1; with no DNA, the TCRdb D assignment of TRBD1 cannot be verified. From germline, CDR1 is MNHEY and CDR2 SVGAGI. This CDR3 has 16 amino acids. CDR3 sequence reads: CASSYGLPTGGTEAFF.

This rearrangement joins TRBV11-2 to TRBJ2-5; TCRdb lists TRBD1, though no DNA is available to test this call. This CDR3 is built from 15 residues. From germline, CDR1 is SGHAT and CDR2 FQNNGV. CDR3 sequence reads: CASSLMTNRGETQYF.

This clonotype is classed as medium-sized by frequency. The chain employs TRBV6-5 and TRBJ2-2. The CDR3 loop spans 13 amino acids. Germline V lookup: CDR1 MNHEY, CDR2 SVGAGI. CDR3 residues: CASSYSWTGELFF.

The V call is TRBV30, the J call TRBJ1-2. Germline V gene data show CDR1 as GTSNPN and CDR2 as SVGIG (reference sequence). The CDR3 covers 13 residues. Here the CDR3 reads CAWSVVHNYGYTF.

The chain has TRBV19 and TRBJ2-1; TCRdb calls TRBD2, which cannot be checked without DNA. The length of the CDR3 is 15 residues. The germline gives CDR1 LNHDA, CDR2 SQIVND (reference sequence). The CDR3 sequence is CASTRTSGDYNEQFF.

The chain employs TRBV19 and TRBJ2-7. The CDR3 runs 13 residues. The germline CDR1 and CDR2 sequences are LNHDA and SQIVND (reference sequence). This CDR3 reads CARPKRGSYEQYF. Combining the CDR3 with reference TRBV19 and TRBJ2-7 gives the whole variable domain DGGITQSPKYLFRKEGQNVTLSCEQNLNHDAMYWYRQDPGQGLRLIYYSQIVNDFQKGDIAEGYSVSREKKESFPLTVTSAQKNPTAFYLCARPKRGSYEQYFGPGTRLTVT.

The rearrangement joins TRBV6-1 to TRBJ1-2. This CDR3 contains 15 residues. The germline V gene encodes CDR1 MNHNS and CDR2 SASEGT. CDR3 protein: CASALRGGKHYGYTF.

The chain combines TRBV5-6 with TRBJ2-5. The CDR3 consists of 14 residues. Germline assignment: CDR1 SGHDT and CDR2 YYEEEE. The CDR3 here is CASSLAGHAETQYF.

The chain links TRBV13 to TRBJ2-1; absent DNA, TCRdb's TRBD1 call cannot be checked. The germline V gene has CDR1 PRHDT and CDR2 FYEKMQ (reference sequence). The CDR3 is made up of 14 amino acids. CDR3 residues: CASSPTGNYNEQFF.

The CDR3 sequence is CASSLDGGMGNTEAFF. The chain joins TRBV5-4 to TRBJ1-1. Germline V lookup: CDR1 SGHNT, CDR2 YYREEE (reference sequence). CDR3 length: 16 amino acids. The full variable domain, rest sourced from reference TRBV5-4 and TRBJ1-1, is ETGVTQSPTHLIKTRGQQVTLRCSSQSGHNTVSWYQQALGQGPQFIFQYYREEENGRGNFPPRFSGLQFPNYSSELNVNALELDDSALYLCASSLDGGMGNTEAFFGQGTRLTVV.

This chain links TRBV19 with TRBJ1-2; TCRdb reports TRBD1, a call that lacks DNA to check it against. CDR3 size: 15 residues. Germline CDR1 reads LNHDA; CDR2 reads SQIVND (reference sequence). The CDR3 sequence is CASSPAGQGFNGYTF.

V gene TRBV30 combines with J gene TRBJ1-6. The germline gives CDR1 GTSNPN, CDR2 SVGIG (reference sequence). There are 15 residues in the CDR3. CDR3 amino acids: CAWNLEGGGNSPLHF.

Considering frequency, this clonotype is medium-sized (0.01 to 0.1%). V gene TRBV6-5 combines with J gene TRBJ2-1; with no DNA, the TCRdb D assignment of TRBD1 cannot be verified. This CDR3 contains 15 residues. The germline V gene encodes CDR1 MNHEY and CDR2 SVGAGI. This CDR3 reads CASRHGTGAGNEQFF.

This clonotype is medium-sized by frequency. This chain connects TRBV5-6 to TRBJ2-2; TCRdb's D call of TRBD1 is untestable without DNA. The CDR3 extends over 15 amino acids. From germline, CDR1 is SGHDT and CDR2 YYEEEE. The CDR3 sequence: CASSAGTGRAGELFF.

V and J are TRBV5-5 and TRBJ2-5; TCRdb gives TRBD1 as the D gene, but with no DNA this cannot be confirmed. The CDR3 loop spans 13 amino acids. The germline V gene encodes CDR1 SGHKS and CDR2 YYEKEE (reference sequence). The CDR3 loop reads CASSLGTEETQYF.

V is TRBV12-3 or TRBV12-4 and J is TRBJ2-2; without DNA, the TCRdb call of TRBD1 cannot be checked. This CDR3 comprises 17 residues. CDR3 loop: CASSDKRSQGYTGELFF.

The chain links TRBV12-3 or TRBV12-4 to TRBJ2-2; TCRdb lists TRBD1, though no DNA is available to test this call. The CDR3 sequence is 15 residues long. The CDR3 loop is CATSGPGGNTGELFF.

The CDR3 sequence is CASSLFAGANVLTF. This rearrangement joins TRBV27 to TRBJ2-6. CDR1 MNHEY and CDR2 SMNVEV come from the germline V gene (reference sequence). The CDR3 sequence is 14 residues long.

This chain joins TRBV18 and TRBJ2-2. Germline V CDR1 and CDR2: KGHSH, LQKENI. The CDR3 totals 13 residues. CDR3 amino acids: CASSIDRAGELFF.